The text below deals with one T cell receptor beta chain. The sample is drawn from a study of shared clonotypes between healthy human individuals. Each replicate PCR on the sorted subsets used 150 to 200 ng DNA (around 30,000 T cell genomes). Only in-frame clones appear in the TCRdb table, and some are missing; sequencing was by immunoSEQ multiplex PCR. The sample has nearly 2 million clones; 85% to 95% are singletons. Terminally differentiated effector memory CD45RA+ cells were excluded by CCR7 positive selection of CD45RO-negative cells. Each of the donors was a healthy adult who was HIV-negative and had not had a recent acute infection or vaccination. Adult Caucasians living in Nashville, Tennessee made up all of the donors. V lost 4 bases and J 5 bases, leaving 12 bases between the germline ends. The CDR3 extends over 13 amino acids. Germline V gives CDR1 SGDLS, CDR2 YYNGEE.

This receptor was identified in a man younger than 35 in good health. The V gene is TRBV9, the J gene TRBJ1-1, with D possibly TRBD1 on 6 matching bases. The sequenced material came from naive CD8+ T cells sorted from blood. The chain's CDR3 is CASSHGGGTEAFF. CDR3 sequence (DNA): TGTGCCAGCAGCCACGGAGGGGGGACTGAAGCTTTCTTT.